These T cell receptor beta chains were read from a single sample in a study of PD-L1 blockade in urothelial cancer. The repertoire was sequenced with immunoSEQ multiplex PCR; TCRdb's copy has only in-frame clones and lacks some. The sample lists 45,000 to 50,000 clones, 70% to 90% seen once, with roughly 10% in the top ten. Sample: PBMCs, taken around atezolizumab (anti-PD-L1) treatment. The source is a man in his 70s with urothelial cancer. The CDR3 runs from the conserved cysteine through the conserved F or W. The D gene is left open where the match is weak. Clone size is stated in some rows and not others, as once, few, many or a class when expanded.

clone size,J gene,V gene,D gene,CDR3 DNA,CDR3 protein
-,TRBJ2-6,TRBV27,-,TGTGCCAGCGCCCCGCGGTCTGGGGCCAACGTCCTGACTTTC,CASAPRSGANVLTF
-,TRBJ1-2,TRBV6-6,-,TGTGCCAGCGGCTCCTTTATTCGGGACTATGGCTACACCTTC,CASGSFIRDYGYTF
-,TRBJ2-7,TRBV7-9,-,TGTGCCAGCAGCCCCTGGACAGTCGAGCAGTACTTC,CASSPWTVEQYF
-,TRBJ2-7,TRBV5-4,TRBD1,TGTGCCAGCAGTTTTGCGGGTGACAGGGCCTACGAGCAGTACTTC,CASSFAGDRAYEQYF
-,TRBJ2-2,TRBV5-1,TRBD1,TGCGCCAGCAGTACCGGGACAGGGGGATATAACACCGGGGAGCTGTTTTTT,CASSTGTGGYNTGELFF
-,TRBJ2-3,TRBV7-9,TRBD2,TGTGCCAGCAGCTTACAACTAGCGGGAACCACAGATACGCAGTATTTT,CASSLQLAGTTDTQYF
few,TRBJ2-7,TRBV6-6,-,TGTGCCAGCAGCTACACCGGGCCACGTCCGGGGGAGCAGTACTTC,CASSYTGPRPGEQYF
once,TRBJ1-2,TRBV5-1,-,TGCGCCAGCAGCCCCCCACAGGGTTATGGCTACACCTTC,CASSPPQGYGYTF
-,TRBJ2-1,TRBV11-2,-,TGTGCCAGCAGCTTAGGACAGATGAACTACAATGAGCAGTTCTTC,CASSLGQMNYNEQFF
many,TRBJ1-1,TRBV5-6,TRBD1,TGTGCCAGCAGCTTGACAGGGGGGGTGGCTTTCTTT,CASSLTGGVAFF
-,TRBJ1-5,TRBV5-1,-,TGCGCCAGCAGCCCCCCCCGGGACTGGGCTGACAATCAGCCCCAGCATTTT,CASSPPRDWADNQPQHF
-,TRBJ1-2,TRBV5-1,-,TGCGCCAGCAGCTCCTCGGTAGGACAGATTTATGGCTACACCTTC,CASSSSVGQIYGYTF
-,TRBJ2-5,TRBV28,-,TGTGCCAGCAGCAGCGAGGGGGGGCGCCGGTTTGAGACCCAGTACTTC,CASSSEGGRRFETQYF
-,TRBJ1-5,TRBV19,-,TGTGCCAGTAGTATTTCTGTGGCAAGCAATCAGCCCCAGCATTTT,CASSISVASNQPQHF
-,TRBJ1-1,TRBV5-6,TRBD1,TGTGCCAGCAGCTTTGTTACAGGGGGTAACACTGAAGCTTTCTTT,CASSFVTGGNTEAFF
-,TRBJ2-7,TRBV5-1,TRBD2,TGCGCCAGCAGCTTGGCTAGCGGTGCCTACGAGCAGTACTTC,CASSLASGAYEQYF
-,TRBJ2-2,TRBV2,TRBD1,TGTGCCAGCAGTTCACAGGGGTTCGCGAACACCGGGGAGCTGTTTTTT,CASSSQGFANTGELFF
few,TRBJ2-4,TRBV5-6,-,TGTGCCAGCAGCTTGTGGGGCGCAGGAAACATTCAGTACTTC,CASSLWGAGNIQYF
-,TRBJ2-7,TRBV6-1,TRBD2,TGTGCCAGCAGGTCCGGGACTAGTCGTTCCTACGAGCAGTACTTC,CASRSGTSRSYEQYF
-,TRBJ1-5,TRBV19,TRBD1,TGTGCCAGTAGTAAGGGACAGGGGGGGGATCAGCCCCAGCATTTT,CASSKGQGGDQPQHF
-,TRBJ1-2,TRBV15,-,TGTGCCACCAGCAGAGATCTTAGCGGAGCCGTTGGCTACACCTTC,CATSRDLSGAVGYTF
-,TRBJ1-1,TRBV19,-,TGTGCCAGTAGTATTCAGGCGAATCCGCTGGACACTGAAGCTTTCTTT,CASSIQANPLDTEAFF
-,TRBJ1-1,TRBV2,TRBD1,TGTGCCAGCAGCCGGGACAGGGTCGACACTGAAGCTTTCTTT,CASSRDRVDTEAFF
-,TRBJ1-1,TRBV5-4,-,TGTGCCAGCAGCGCGGGAATGAACACTGAAGCTTTCTTT,CASSAGMNTEAFF
-,TRBJ2-2,TRBV5-4,-,TGTGCCAGCAGCGAGGCGGTCTACACCGGGGAGCTGTTTTTT,CASSEAVYTGELFF
-,TRBJ1-2,TRBV28,-,TGTGCCAGCAGTTTAACCGCCGCCGACAGTAACTATGGCTACACCTTC,CASSLTAADSNYGYTF
-,TRBJ2-1,TRBV6-4,TRBD1,TGTGCCAGCAGTGCGGCAGGGGGCGCCTACAATGAGCAGTTCTTC,CASSAAGGAYNEQFF